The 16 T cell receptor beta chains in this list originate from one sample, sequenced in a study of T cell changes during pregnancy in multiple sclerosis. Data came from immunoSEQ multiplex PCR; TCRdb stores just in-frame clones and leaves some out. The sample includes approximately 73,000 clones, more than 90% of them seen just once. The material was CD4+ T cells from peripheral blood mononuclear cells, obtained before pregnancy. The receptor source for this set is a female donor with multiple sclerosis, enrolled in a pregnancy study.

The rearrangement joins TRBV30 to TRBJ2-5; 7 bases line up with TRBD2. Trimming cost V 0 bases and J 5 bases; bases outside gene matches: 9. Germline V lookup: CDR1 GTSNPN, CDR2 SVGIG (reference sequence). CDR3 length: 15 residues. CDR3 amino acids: CAWSVSGGSGETQYF. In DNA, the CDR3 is TGTGCCTGGAGTGTTAGCGGCGGGAGTGGGGAGACCCAGTACTTC.

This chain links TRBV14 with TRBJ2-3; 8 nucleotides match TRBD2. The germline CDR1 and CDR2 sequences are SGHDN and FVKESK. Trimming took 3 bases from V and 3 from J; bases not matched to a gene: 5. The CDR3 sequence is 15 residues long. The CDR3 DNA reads TGTGCCAGCAGCCAGGGGACTAGTCGTACAGATACGCAGTATTTT. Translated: CASSQGTSRTDTQYF.

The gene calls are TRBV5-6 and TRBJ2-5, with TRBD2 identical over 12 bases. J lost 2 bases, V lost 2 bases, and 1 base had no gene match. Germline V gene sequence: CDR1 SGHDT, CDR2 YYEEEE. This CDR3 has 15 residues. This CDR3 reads CASSFLAGGQETQYF. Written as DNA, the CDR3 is TGTGCCAGCAGCTTTCTAGCGGGGGGGCAAGAGACCCAGTACTTC.

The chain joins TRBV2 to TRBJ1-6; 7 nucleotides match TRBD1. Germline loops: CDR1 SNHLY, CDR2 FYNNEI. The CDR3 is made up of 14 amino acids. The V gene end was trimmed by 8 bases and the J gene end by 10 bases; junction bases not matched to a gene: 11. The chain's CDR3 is CASHAGDSGSPLHF. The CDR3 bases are TGTGCCAGCCATGCCGGGGACAGTGGATCACCCCTCCACTTT.

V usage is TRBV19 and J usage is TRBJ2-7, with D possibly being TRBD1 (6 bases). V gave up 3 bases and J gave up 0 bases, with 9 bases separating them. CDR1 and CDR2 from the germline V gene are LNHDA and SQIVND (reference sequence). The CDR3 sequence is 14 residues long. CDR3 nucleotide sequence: TGTGCCAGTAGTATCACAGGGATCTCCTACGAGCAGTACTTC. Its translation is CASSITGISYEQYF.

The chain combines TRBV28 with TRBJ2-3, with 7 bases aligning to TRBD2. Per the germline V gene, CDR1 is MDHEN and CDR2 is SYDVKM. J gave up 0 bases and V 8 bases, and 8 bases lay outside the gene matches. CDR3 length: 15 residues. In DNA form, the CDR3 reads TGTGCCAGCTTACCAGCGGGGAGTAGCACAGATACGCAGTATTTT. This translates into CASLPAGSSTDTQYF. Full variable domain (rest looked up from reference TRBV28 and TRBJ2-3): DVKVTQSSRYLVKRTGEKVFLECVQDMDHENMFWYRQDPGLGLRLIYFSYDVKMKEKGDIPEGYSVSREKKERFSLILESASTNQTSMYLCASLPAGSSTDTQYFGPGTRLTVL.

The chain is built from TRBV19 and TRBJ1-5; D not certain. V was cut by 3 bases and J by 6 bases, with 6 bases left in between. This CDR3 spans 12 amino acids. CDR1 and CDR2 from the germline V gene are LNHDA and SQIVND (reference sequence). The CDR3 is CASSIGSQPQHF. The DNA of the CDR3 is TGTGCCAGTAGTATTGGGAGTCAGCCCCAGCATTTT. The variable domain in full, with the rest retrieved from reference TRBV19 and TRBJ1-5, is DGGITQSPKYLFRKEGQNVTLSCEQNLNHDAMYWYRQDPGQGLRLIYYSQIVNDFQKGDIAEGYSVSREKKESFPLTVTSAQKNPTAFYLCASSIGSQPQHFGDGTRLSIL.

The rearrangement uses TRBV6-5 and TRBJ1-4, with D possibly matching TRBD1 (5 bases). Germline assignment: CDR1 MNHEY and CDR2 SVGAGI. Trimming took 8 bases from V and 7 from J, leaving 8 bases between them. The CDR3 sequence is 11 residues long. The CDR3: CASQRGEKLFF. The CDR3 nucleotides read TGTGCCAGCCAAAGGGGTGAAAAACTGTTTTTT.

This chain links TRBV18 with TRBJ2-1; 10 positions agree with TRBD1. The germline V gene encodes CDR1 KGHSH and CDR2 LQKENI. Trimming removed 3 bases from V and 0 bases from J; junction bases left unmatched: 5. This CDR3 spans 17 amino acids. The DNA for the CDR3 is TGTGCCAGCTCACCTGGGACAGGGGCTTCCTCCTACAATGAGCAGTTCTTC. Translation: CASSPGTGASSYNEQFF.

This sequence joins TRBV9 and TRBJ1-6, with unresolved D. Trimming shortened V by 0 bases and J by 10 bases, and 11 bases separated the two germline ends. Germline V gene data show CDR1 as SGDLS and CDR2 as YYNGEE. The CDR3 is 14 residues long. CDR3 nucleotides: TGTGCCAGCAGCGTAGACCAGATCGGGTCACCCCTCCACTTT. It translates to CASSVDQIGSPLHF.

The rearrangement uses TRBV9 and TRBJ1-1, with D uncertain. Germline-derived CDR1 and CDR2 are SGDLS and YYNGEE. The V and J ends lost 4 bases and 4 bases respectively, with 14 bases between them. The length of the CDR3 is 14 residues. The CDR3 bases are TGTGCCAGCAGCCCGCGTCCGGGAACCACTGAAGCTTTCTTT. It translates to CASSPRPGTTEAFF.

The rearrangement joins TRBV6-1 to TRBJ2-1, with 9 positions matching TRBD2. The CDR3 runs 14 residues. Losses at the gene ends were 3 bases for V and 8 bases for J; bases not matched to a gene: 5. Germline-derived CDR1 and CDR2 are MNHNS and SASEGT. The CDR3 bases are TGTGCCAGCAGTGAGGGACTAGCCTTGGATGAGCAGTTCTTC. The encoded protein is CASSEGLALDEQFF.

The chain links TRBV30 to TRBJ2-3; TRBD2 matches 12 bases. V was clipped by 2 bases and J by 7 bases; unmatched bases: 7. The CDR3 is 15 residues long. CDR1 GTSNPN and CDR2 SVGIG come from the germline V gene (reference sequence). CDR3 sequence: CAWSRGLAGIYTQYF. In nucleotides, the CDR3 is TGTGCCTGGAGTAGAGGACTAGCGGGGATTTATACGCAGTATTTT.

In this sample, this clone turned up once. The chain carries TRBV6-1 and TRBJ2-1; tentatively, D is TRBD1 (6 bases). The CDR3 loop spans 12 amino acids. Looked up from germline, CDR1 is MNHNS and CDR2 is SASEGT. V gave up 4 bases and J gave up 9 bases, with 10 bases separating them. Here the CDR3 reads CASSVQGREQFF. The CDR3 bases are TGTGCCAGCAGTGTACAGGGCCGTGAGCAGTTCTTC.

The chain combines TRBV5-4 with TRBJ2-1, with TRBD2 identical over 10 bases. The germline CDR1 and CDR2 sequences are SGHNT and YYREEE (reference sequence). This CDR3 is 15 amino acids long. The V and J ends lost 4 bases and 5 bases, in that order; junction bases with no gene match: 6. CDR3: CASSPRTSGNNEQFF. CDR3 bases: TGTGCCAGCAGCCCCCGCACTAGCGGGAACAATGAGCAGTTCTTC.

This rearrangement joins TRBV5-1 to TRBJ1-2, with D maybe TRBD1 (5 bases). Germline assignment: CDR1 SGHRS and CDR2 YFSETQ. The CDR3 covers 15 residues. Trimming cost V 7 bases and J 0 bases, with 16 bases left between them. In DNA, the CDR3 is TGCGCCAGCCGCCCAACCCAGGGTACTAACTATGGCTACACCTTC. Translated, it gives CASRPTQGTNYGYTF.